The 15 T cell receptor beta chains given below trace back to one sample, sequenced in a study of beta chain features in type 1 diabetes. No cognate antigen is known for these TCRs. The entirety of the isolated RNA underwent reverse transcription, so expressed TCRB transcripts were sequenced. TCRdb's table, derived via immunoSEQ multiplex PCR, lists solely in-frame clones and lacks some. The table has 200,000 to 250,000 clones, 14% seen once. Whole-study results and caveats: When Type 1 diabetes patients were examined, their TCRB CDR3s proved moderately but significantly shorter in all four CD4+ subsets.

The sequenced sample consisted of naive CD4+ T cells from blood. Receptor source: a man between 25 and 39 years old with type 1 diabetes.

In regard to this clone: Compared with germline, one end of the junction differs, possibly owing to a read error. This chain connects TRBV2 to TRBJ1-4; weak D call: TRBD1 (5 bases). Germline V lookup: CDR1 SNHLY, CDR2 FYNNEI. The CDR3 has 13 residues. The CDR3 loop is CVSRRGGNEKLFF. CDR3 bases: TGTGTCAGCCGAAGGGGAGGGAATGAAAAACTGTTTTTT.

This clone was detected a few times. V and J are TRBV10-2 and TRBJ1-2; D is perhaps TRBD1 (6 bases). Looked up from germline, CDR1 is WSHSY and CDR2 is SAAADI. The germline V and J ends were trimmed by 0 bases and 11 bases, with 13 bases remaining between them. The CDR3 consists of 13 residues. The CDR3 here is CASSESTGVGYTF. The CDR3 DNA is TGCGCCAGCAGTGAGTCGACAGGAGTGGGGTACACCTTC.

CDR3 nucleotide sequence: TGTGCCAGCAGCAGAAAGGGGGCAAGGGAAGAGACCCAGTACTTC. Its translation is CASSRKGAREETQYF. The gene calls are TRBV5-4 and TRBJ2-5; 7 bases fit TRBD1. J lost 3 bases, V lost 4 bases, and 9 bases had no gene match. Per the germline V gene, CDR1 is SGHNT and CDR2 is YYREEE (reference sequence). There are 15 residues in the CDR3.

Turning to this clone: Other DNA sequences within the sample encode an identical CDR3. This CDR3 is CASSLGTGNTGELFF. The DNA for the CDR3 is TGTGCCAGCAGCTTAGGGACAGGGAACACCGGGGAGCTGTTTTTT. The rearrangement joins TRBV7-9 to TRBJ2-2; 7 nucleotides line up with TRBD1. The CDR3 has 15 amino acids. V was clipped by 1 base and J by 1 base; unmatched bases: 0. In germline, CDR1 is SEHNR, CDR2 FQNEAQ (reference sequence).

This clone was seen a handful of times. The chain carries TRBV10-3 and TRBJ1-5; tentative D call: TRBD1 (6 bases). The germline CDR1 and CDR2 sequences are ENHRY and SYGVKD. CDR3 length: 13 residues. Trimming stripped 6 bases from V and 5 bases from J, with 11 bases between. For the CDR3, the DNA is TGTGCCATCAGCAGACAGGAGGATCAGCCCCAGCATTTT. It translates to CAISRQEDQPQHF.

This sequence joins TRBV4-1 and TRBJ2-1; 13 bases line up with TRBD2. Looked up from germline, CDR1 is MGHRA and CDR2 is YSYEKL. The junction had 6 bases not matched to a gene; V was cut back by 0 bases and J by 7 bases. This CDR3 has 17 residues. CDR3 sequence: CASSQDTSGRARNEQFF. DNA of the CDR3: TGCGCCAGCAGCCAAGATACTAGCGGGAGGGCAAGGAATGAGCAGTTCTTC.

In its sample, this clone was seen a few times. The rearrangement joins TRBV6-5 to TRBJ1-1; 8 nucleotides line up with TRBD1. J lost 5 bases, V lost 6 bases, and 8 bases had no gene match. CDR1 MNHEY and CDR2 SVGAGI come from the germline V gene. This CDR3 has 14 amino acids. The CDR3 nucleotides are TGTGCCAGCAGGTTCAGGGGGCGAGGGACTGAAGCTTTCTTT. As protein: CASRFRGRGTEAFF.

About this clone itself: One end of the junction fails to match germline, which may point to a read error. Other DNA sequences of this sample code for an identical CDR3. V gene TRBV30 combines with J gene TRBJ2-2, with 7 nucleotides matching TRBD2. The CDR3 runs to 13 residues. The germline V gene has CDR1 GTSNPN and CDR2 SVGIG (reference sequence). The CDR3 DNA follows: TGTGCCTGGAGGCTAGCGGCGGCCGGGGAACTGTTTTTT. As protein: CAWRLAAAGELFF.

As regards this clone: Distinct nucleotide sequences in the sample also encode this CDR3. This sequence joins TRBV19 and TRBJ1-1; TRBD1 aligns across 8 bases. CDR1 LNHDA and CDR2 SQIVND come from the germline V gene (reference sequence). CDR3 length: 13 amino acids. V was clipped by 4 bases and J by 5 bases; unmatched bases: 3. The CDR3 coding sequence is TGTGCCAGTAGTACGGACAGGGATACTGAAGCTTTCTTT. Translated: CASSTDRDTEAFF.

V usage is TRBV6-1 and J usage is TRBJ1-1; the D is unclear. Deletions cut 9 bases from V and 0 bases from J, with 14 bases between. The CDR3 spans 14 residues. In germline, CDR1 is MNHNS, CDR2 SASEGT. CDR3 sequence reads: CASQERGMNTEAFF. In DNA form, the CDR3 reads TGTGCCAGTCAAGAGCGGGGAATGAACACTGAAGCTTTCTTT.

This clone was found a few times. The genes are TRBV14 and TRBJ1-1; D gene unclear. Germline V gives CDR1 SGHDN, CDR2 FVKESK. Deletions cut 5 bases from V and 5 bases from J, with 9 bases between. The CDR3 covers 12 residues. The CDR3 DNA sequence: TGTGCCAGCAGCGGGGAGAGGACTGAAGCTTTCTTT. Its translation is CASSGERTEAFF.

The chain recombines TRBV6-5 with TRBJ2-1; 9 bases match TRBD2. The V and J ends lost 7 bases and 5 bases, in that order; junction bases with no gene match: 6. CDR3 length: 14 residues. CDR1 and CDR2 from the germline V gene are MNHEY and SVGAGI. In nucleotides, the CDR3 is TGTGCCAGCAAGCCCGGACTAGCGAACAATGAGCAGTTCTTC. Encoded protein: CASKPGLANNEQFF.

This clone was detected only a few times. The J gene is TRBJ2-1, the V gene TRBV18, with a possible D match to TRBD2 (5 bases). V lost 3 bases and J 1 base, leaving 16 bases between the germline ends. This CDR3 is 17 amino acids long. Germline V CDR1 and CDR2: KGHSH, LQKENI. Here the CDR3 DNA reads TGTGCCAGCTCACCCCCAACTAGGATCGTTTCCTACAATGAGCAGTTCTTC. It encodes CASSPPTRIVSYNEQFF. Using reference TRBV18 and TRBJ2-1 for the parts outside the CDR3, the full variable domain is NAGVMQNPRHLVRRRGQEARLRCSPMKGHSHVYWYRQLPEEGLKFMVYLQKENIIDESGMPKERFSAEFPKEGPSILRIQQVVRGDSAAYFCASSPPTRIVSYNEQFFGPGTRLTVL.

The chain links TRBV7-8 to TRBJ2-7; 7 positions agree with TRBD1. Per germline, CDR1 SGHVS and CDR2 FQNEAQ. The V and J ends lost 3 bases and 6 bases, in that order; junction bases with no gene match: 11. The CDR3 loop spans 15 amino acids. The CDR3 reads CASSFADDRDAEQYF. The DNA for the CDR3 is TGTGCCAGCAGCTTCGCCGACGACAGGGACGCCGAGCAGTACTTC.

The CDR3 is CASSDPGSDNYGYTF. The CDR3 nucleotides read TGTGCCAGCAGCGACCCCGGGTCGGATAACTATGGCTACACCTTC. V and J are TRBV7-9 and TRBJ1-2; no clear D. Trimming removed 5 bases at V and 1 base at J, with 14 bases between. Germline V gene lookup returns CDR1 SEHNR and CDR2 FQNEAQ (reference sequence). This CDR3 comprises 15 residues.